A selection of T cell receptor beta chains follows, all from one sample in a study of T cells expressing NK-cell markers. TCRdb re-called the 5' RACE reads and catalogs CDR3 proteins one per entry, DNA excluded. The sample includes roughly 390,000 distinct CDR3 sequences. Specimen: blood T cells: a sorted CD56 or NKG2C T cell subset, CD4+ or CD8+ T cells, or bulk PBMC T cells (not recorded which). The receptors derive from a man aged 18-75 years in good health. Both conserved end residues are part of each CDR3. Fields, in order: V gene, CDR3 length, J gene, CDR3 protein.

v_call: TRBV7-6
cdr3_length: 18
j_call: TRBJ2-3
cdr3_aa: CASRPDTGTIGSTDTQYF

v_call: TRBV3-1
cdr3_length: 15
j_call: TRBJ2-7
cdr3_aa: CASSHSGQGLNEQYF

v_call: TRBV7-3
cdr3_length: 15
j_call: TRBJ2-7
cdr3_aa: CASSSTPGQGAEQYF

v_call: TRBV20-1
cdr3_length: 15
j_call: TRBJ2-1
cdr3_aa: CSARDIWRGDNEQFF

v_call: TRBV9
cdr3_length: 15
j_call: TRBJ2-1
cdr3_aa: CASSLLGGVPAEQFF

v_call: TRBV9
cdr3_length: 12
j_call: TRBJ1-2
cdr3_aa: CASRAAHYGYTF

v_call: TRBV19
cdr3_length: 14
j_call: TRBJ2-3
cdr3_aa: CASSLRGRADTQYF

v_call: TRBV5-1
cdr3_length: 13
j_call: TRBJ2-1
cdr3_aa: CASSLRLSVEQFF

v_call: TRBV6-5
cdr3_length: 16
j_call: TRBJ1-1
cdr3_aa: CASSYSGARRVTEAFF

v_call: TRBV14
cdr3_length: 12
j_call: TRBJ2-3
cdr3_aa: CASSLASTTQYF

v_call: TRBV6-5
cdr3_length: 17
j_call: TRBJ2-7
cdr3_aa: CASSYDPTRGGGYEQYF

v_call: TRBV9
cdr3_length: 15
j_call: TRBJ2-1
cdr3_aa: CASSVGGSGGLEQFF

v_call: TRBV20-1
cdr3_length: 16
j_call: TRBJ1-6
cdr3_aa: CSASFRGLSYNSPLHF

v_call: TRBV6-6
cdr3_length: 13
j_call: TRBJ1-1
cdr3_aa: CAVEQGYYTEAFF

v_call: TRBV7-9
cdr3_length: 16
j_call: TRBJ2-2
cdr3_aa: CASSLGGTRNTGELFF

v_call: TRBV10-3
cdr3_length: 11
j_call: TRBJ2-1
cdr3_aa: CAIKQGSEQFF

v_call: TRBV20-1
cdr3_length: 17
j_call: TRBJ2-1
cdr3_aa: CSAAGTGGIANLNEQFF

v_call: TRBV5-1
cdr3_length: 13
j_call: TRBJ2-5
cdr3_aa: CASSRPDKETQYF

v_call: TRBV12-3/TRBV12-4
cdr3_length: 15
j_call: TRBJ2-5
cdr3_aa: CASSLLAGAPKAQYF

v_call: TRBV7-2
cdr3_length: 15
j_call: TRBJ2-7
cdr3_aa: CASSASGGDWGEQYF

v_call: TRBV15
cdr3_length: 16
j_call: TRBJ1-1
cdr3_aa: CATSRDVREWNTEAFF

v_call: TRBV12-3/TRBV12-4
cdr3_length: 18
j_call: TRBJ2-2
cdr3_aa: CASSFYPGPPSITGELFF

v_call: TRBV5-1
cdr3_length: 14
j_call: TRBJ2-6
cdr3_aa: CASGWRSGANVLTF

v_call: TRBV5-1
cdr3_length: 14
j_call: TRBJ2-1
cdr3_aa: CASSLALVNNEQFF

v_call: TRBV2
cdr3_length: 15
j_call: TRBJ2-4
cdr3_aa: CASTFIAGGQNIQYF

v_call: TRBV5-1
cdr3_length: 14
j_call: TRBJ2-2
cdr3_aa: CASSRDLNTGELFF

v_call: TRBV28
cdr3_length: 15
j_call: TRBJ2-1
cdr3_aa: CASSPRDRFYNEQFF

v_call: TRBV5-1
cdr3_length: 15
j_call: TRBJ2-7
cdr3_aa: CASSLGDRGFVEQYF

v_call: TRBV5-1
cdr3_length: 16
j_call: TRBJ1-1
cdr3_aa: CASSLGRAPSNTEAFF

v_call: TRBV20-1
cdr3_length: 16
j_call: TRBJ2-5
cdr3_aa: CSAREMGRVDTETQYF

v_call: TRBV7-2
cdr3_length: 16
j_call: TRBJ1-6
cdr3_aa: CASSGRTGGLNSPLHF

v_call: TRBV7-2
cdr3_length: 15
j_call: TRBJ2-4
cdr3_aa: CASSSGVLAKNIQYF

v_call: TRBV11-2
cdr3_length: 14
j_call: TRBJ1-4
cdr3_aa: CASSFGTGYEKLFF

v_call: TRBV4-1
cdr3_length: 15
j_call: TRBJ2-3
cdr3_aa: CASSQEGLAWDTQYF

v_call: TRBV20-1
cdr3_length: 14
j_call: TRBJ2-7
cdr3_aa: CSARPGTGSREQYF

v_call: TRBV10-2
cdr3_length: 15
j_call: TRBJ1-2
cdr3_aa: CASRSGQGSNYGYTF

v_call: TRBV6-1
cdr3_length: 15
j_call: TRBJ2-2
cdr3_aa: CASRAGQRNTGELFF

v_call: TRBV5-6
cdr3_length: 15
j_call: TRBJ1-2
cdr3_aa: CASSDQGRANYGYTF

v_call: TRBV19
cdr3_length: 18
j_call: TRBJ2-7
cdr3_aa: CASSWTSGTGVSSYEQYF

v_call: TRBV4-2
cdr3_length: 15
j_call: TRBJ2-5
cdr3_aa: CASSQAGRVVETQYF

v_call: TRBV6-5
cdr3_length: 16
j_call: TRBJ2-5
cdr3_aa: CASSYPAGRTEETQYF

v_call: TRBV7-9
cdr3_length: 14
j_call: TRBJ2-5
cdr3_aa: CASSLLTGSETQYF

v_call: TRBV2
cdr3_length: 17
j_call: TRBJ2-6
cdr3_aa: CASTRDRALPGANVLTF

v_call: TRBV5-1
cdr3_length: 15
j_call: TRBJ1-2
cdr3_aa: CASSLYGQGSNGYTF

v_call: TRBV6-5
cdr3_length: 14
j_call: TRBJ2-7
cdr3_aa: CASRGTGFSYEQYF